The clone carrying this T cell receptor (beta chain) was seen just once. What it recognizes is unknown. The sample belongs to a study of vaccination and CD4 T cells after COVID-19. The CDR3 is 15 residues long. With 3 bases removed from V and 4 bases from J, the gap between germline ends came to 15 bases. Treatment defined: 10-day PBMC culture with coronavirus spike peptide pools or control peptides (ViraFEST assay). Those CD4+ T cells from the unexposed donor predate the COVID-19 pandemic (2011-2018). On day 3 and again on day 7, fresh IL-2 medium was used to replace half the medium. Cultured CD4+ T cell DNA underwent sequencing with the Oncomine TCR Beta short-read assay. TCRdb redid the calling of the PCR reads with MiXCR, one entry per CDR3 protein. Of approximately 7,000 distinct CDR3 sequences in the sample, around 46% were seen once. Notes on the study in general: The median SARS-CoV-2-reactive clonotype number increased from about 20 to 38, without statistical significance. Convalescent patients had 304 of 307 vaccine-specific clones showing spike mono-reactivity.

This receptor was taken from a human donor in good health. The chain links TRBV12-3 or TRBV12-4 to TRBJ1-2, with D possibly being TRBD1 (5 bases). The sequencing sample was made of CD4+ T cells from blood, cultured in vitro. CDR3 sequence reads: CASSLGGGHSYGYTF. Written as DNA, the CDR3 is TGTGCCAGCAGTTTGGGGGGTGGACACTCCTATGGCTACACCTTC.